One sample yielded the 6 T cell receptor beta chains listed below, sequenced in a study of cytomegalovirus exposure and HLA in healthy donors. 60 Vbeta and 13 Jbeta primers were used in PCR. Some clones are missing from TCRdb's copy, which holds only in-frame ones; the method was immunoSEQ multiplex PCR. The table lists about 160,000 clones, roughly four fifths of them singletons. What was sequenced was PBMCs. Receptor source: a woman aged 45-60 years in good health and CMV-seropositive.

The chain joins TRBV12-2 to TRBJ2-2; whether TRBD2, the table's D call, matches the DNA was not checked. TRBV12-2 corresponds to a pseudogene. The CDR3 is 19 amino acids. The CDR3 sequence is CASRIPGTSGGANTGELFF. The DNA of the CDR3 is TGTGCAAGTCGCATCCCCGGGACTAGCGGGGGAGCGAACACCGGGGAGCTGTTTTTT.

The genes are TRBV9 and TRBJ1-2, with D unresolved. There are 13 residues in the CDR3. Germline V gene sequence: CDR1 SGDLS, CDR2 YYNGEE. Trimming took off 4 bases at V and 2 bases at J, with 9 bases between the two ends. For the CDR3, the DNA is TGTGCCAGCAGCCCTCATCGGAACTATGGCTACACCTTC. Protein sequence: CASSPHRNYGYTF. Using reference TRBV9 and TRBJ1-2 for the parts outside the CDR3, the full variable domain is DSGVTQTPKHLITATGQRVTLRCSPRSGDLSVYWYQQSLDQGLQFLIQYYNGEERAKGNILERFSAQQFPDLHSELNLSSLELGDSALYFCASSPHRNYGYTFGSGTRLTVV.

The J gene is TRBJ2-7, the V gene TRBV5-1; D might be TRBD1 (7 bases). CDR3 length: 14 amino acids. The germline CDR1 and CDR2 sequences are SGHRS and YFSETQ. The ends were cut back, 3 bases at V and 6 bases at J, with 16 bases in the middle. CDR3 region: CASSWGDSAGEQYF. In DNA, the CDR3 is TGCGCCAGCAGCTGGGGGGACAGCGCGGGCGAGCAGTACTTC.

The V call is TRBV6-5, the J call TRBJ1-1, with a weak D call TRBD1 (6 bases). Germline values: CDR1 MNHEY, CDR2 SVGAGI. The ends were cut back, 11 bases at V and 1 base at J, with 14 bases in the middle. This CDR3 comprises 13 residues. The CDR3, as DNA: TGTGCCGCAGGGGCTGGAAGGAACACTGAAGCTTTCTTT. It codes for CAAGAGRNTEAFF.

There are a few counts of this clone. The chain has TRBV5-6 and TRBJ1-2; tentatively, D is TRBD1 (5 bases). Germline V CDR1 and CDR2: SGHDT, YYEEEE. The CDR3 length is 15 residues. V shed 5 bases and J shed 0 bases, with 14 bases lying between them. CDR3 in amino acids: CASSGPGKANYGYTF. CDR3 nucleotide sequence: TGTGCCAGCAGTGGCCCAGGGAAGGCTAACTATGGCTACACCTTC. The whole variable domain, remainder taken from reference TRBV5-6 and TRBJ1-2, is DAGVTQSPTHLIKTRGQQVTLRCSPKSGHDTVSWYQQALGQGPQFIFQYYEEEERQRGNFPDRFSGHQFPNYSSELNVNALLLGDSALYLCASSGPGKANYGYTFGSGTRLTVV.

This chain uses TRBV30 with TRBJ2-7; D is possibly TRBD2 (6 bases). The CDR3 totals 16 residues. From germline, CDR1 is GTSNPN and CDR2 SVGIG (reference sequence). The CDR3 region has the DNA TGTGCTAGTGAATGGGCGGGGAACCCTAACTCCTACGAGCAGTACTTC. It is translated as CASEWAGNPNSYEQYF.